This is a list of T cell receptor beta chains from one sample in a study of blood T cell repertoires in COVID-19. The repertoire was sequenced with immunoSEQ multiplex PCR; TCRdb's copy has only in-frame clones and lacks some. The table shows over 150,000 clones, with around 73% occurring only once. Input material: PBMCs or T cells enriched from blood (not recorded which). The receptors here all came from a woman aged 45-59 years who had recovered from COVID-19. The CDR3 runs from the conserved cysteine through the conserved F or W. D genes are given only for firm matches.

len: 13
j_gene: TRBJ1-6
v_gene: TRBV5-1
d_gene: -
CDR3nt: TGCGCCAGCAGCTTGGACGGCGGTTCACCCCTCCACTTT
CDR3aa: CASSLDGGSPLHF

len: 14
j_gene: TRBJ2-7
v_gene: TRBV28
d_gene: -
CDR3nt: TGTGCCAGCAGCTTTCCGGGGAGTAACTACGAGCAGTACTTC
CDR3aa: CASSFPGSNYEQYF

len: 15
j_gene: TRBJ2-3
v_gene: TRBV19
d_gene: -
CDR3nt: TGTGCCAGTAAATCAGGGGGGTCCCACACAGATACGCAGTATTTT
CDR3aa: CASKSGGSHTDTQYF

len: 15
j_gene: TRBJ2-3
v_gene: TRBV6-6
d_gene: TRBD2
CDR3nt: TGTGCCAGCAGGACTAGCGGGAGTGGGTCAGATACGCAGTATTTT
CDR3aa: CASRTSGSGSDTQYF

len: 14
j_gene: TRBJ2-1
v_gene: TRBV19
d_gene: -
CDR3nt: TGTGCCAGTAGTATTACAGGGTTTAAGGATGAGCAGTTCTTC
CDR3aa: CASSITGFKDEQFF

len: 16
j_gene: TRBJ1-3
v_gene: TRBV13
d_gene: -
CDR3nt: TGTGCCAGCAGCTTAGGTCCAGGAACTTCTGGAAACACCATATATTTT
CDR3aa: CASSLGPGTSGNTIYF

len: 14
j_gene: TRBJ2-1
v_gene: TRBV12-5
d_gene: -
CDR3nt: TGTGCTAGTGGTTTGACCGGGGGCTACAATGAGCAGTTCTTC
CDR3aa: CASGLTGGYNEQFF

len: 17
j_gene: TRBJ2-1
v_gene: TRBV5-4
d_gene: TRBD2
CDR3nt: TGTGCCAGCAGCCTTACCTCCGGGACTAGCGGGAGCGATGAGCAGTTCTTC
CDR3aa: CASSLTSGTSGSDEQFF

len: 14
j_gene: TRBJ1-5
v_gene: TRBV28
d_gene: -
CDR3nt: TGTGCCAGCAGCCACATCCGGGACATTCAGCCCCAGCATTTT
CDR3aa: CASSHIRDIQPQHF

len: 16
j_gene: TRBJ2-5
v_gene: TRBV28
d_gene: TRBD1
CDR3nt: TGTGCCAGCAGCCGGACAGGGGGCTTAGTACCGAGGGCCCAGTACTTC
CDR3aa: CASSRTGGLVPRAQYF

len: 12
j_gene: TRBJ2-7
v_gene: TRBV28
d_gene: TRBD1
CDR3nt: TGTGCCAGCGACAGGGGAGGTTACGAGCAGTACTTC
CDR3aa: CASDRGGYEQYF

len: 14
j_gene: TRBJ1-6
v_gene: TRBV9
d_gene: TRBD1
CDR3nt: TGTGCCAGCAGCGGGGGACAGACTCATTCACCCCTCCACTTT
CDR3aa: CASSGGQTHSPLHF

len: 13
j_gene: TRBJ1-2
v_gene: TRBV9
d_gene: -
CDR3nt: TGTGCCAGCAGCGACCAGGTTAACTATGGCTACACCTTC
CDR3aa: CASSDQVNYGYTF